Below, 15 T cell receptor beta chains from the same sample are listed, as sequenced in a study of blood T cell repertoires in COVID-19 (TCRdb year 2020). The library was obtained by the immunoSEQ multiplex PCR assay. In TCRdb, the immuneACCESS table is reduced to in-frame sequences with V and J assigned. These tables do not hold every clone; where another copy was compared, an unresolved V gene accounts for under half, and the others remain unexplained. The sample table holds fewer than 300,000 clones, of which roughly 90% were seen once. Jointly, the top ten make up under 4.5% of the sample. The sample consisted of peripheral blood. The receptors shown here come from a man in his sixties who had recovered from COVID-19.

This sequence joins TRBV19 and TRBJ2-3; 9 positions match TRBD1. This CDR3 is built from 17 residues. CDR1 and CDR2 from the germline V gene are LNHDA and SQIVND (reference sequence). The V segment lost 5 bases and the J segment 0 bases; nucleotides outside the gene matches: 9. The CDR3 reads CASSPLGQGPSTDTQYF. The CDR3 nucleotides read TGTGCCAGTAGTCCCCTCGGACAGGGGCCTAGCACAGATACGCAGTATTTT.

The rearrangement links TRBV6-5 to TRBJ2-7; 7 nucleotides align to TRBD1. CDR1 MNHEY and CDR2 SVGAGI come from the germline V gene. The CDR3 sequence is 13 residues long. V shed 6 bases, J shed 2 bases, and the junction held 4 bases outside the gene matches. CDR3 sequence (DNA): TGTGCCAGCAGACGACAGGGACCCTACGAGCAGTACTTC. It encodes CASRRQGPYEQYF.

This clone was found a few times. The chain couples TRBV27 to TRBJ1-6, with 7 bases fitting TRBD1. Looked up from germline, CDR1 is MNHEY and CDR2 is SMNVEV (reference sequence). Trimming at V came to 4 bases and at J to 9 bases, leaving 3 bases not matched to a gene. This CDR3 is built from 13 residues. The CDR3 protein is CASSYRGPSPLHF. For the CDR3, the DNA is TGTGCCAGCAGTTACAGGGGTCCTTCACCCCTCCACTTT.

This clone was recorded once. The J gene is TRBJ2-1, the V gene TRBV7-3; D gene unclear. CDR1 SGHTA and CDR2 FQGTGA come from the germline V gene. This CDR3 has 14 residues. V dropped 0 bases and J dropped 6 bases, with 9 bases sitting between them. In DNA form, the CDR3 reads TGTGCCAGCAGCTTAACGTTAAGCCCCAATGAGCAGTTCTTC. Amino acid sequence: CASSLTLSPNEQFF.

The chain joins TRBV11-2 to TRBJ1-2; TRBD1 matches 7 bases. CDR1 is SGHAT, CDR2 FQNNGV, per germline. This CDR3 has 15 amino acids. V shed 1 base, J shed 8 bases, and the junction held 10 bases outside the gene matches. The CDR3 spells CASSLVWETGRGYTF. CDR3 DNA sequence: TGTGCCAGCAGCTTAGTTTGGGAGACAGGGCGCGGCTACACCTTC. Full variable domain (outside the CDR3, taken from reference TRBV11-2 and TRBJ1-2): EAGVAQSPRYKIIEKRQSVAFWCNPISGHATLYWYQQILGQGPKLLIQFQNNGVVDDSQLPKDRFSAERLKGVDSTLKIQPAKLEDSAVYLCASSLVWETGRGYTFGSGTRLTVV.

This chain links TRBV24-1 with TRBJ2-2, with D possibly being TRBD1 (6 bases). CDR1 is KGHDR and CDR2 is SFDVKD in the germline V gene. Trimming shortened V by 9 bases and J by 4 bases, and 17 bases separated the two germline ends. The CDR3 has 15 amino acids. The CDR3 region is CATEPLDRPTGELFF. The CDR3 region has the DNA TGTGCCACCGAGCCCCTGGACAGACCCACCGGGGAGCTGTTTTTT.

The chain is built from TRBV6-1 and TRBJ1-1; TRBD1 aligns across 7 bases. Germline values: CDR1 MNHNS, CDR2 SASEGT. The V and J ends lost 3 bases and 6 bases, in that order; junction bases with no gene match: 16. The CDR3 extends over 17 amino acids. The CDR3, as DNA: TGTGCCAGCAGTGAGAATCGACAGGGAACCGGGAGGGCTGAAGCTTTCTTT. Its protein product is CASSENRQGTGRAEAFF.

The gene calls are TRBV7-2 and TRBJ2-7; TRBD1 is a possible D gene (8 bases). The ends were cut back, 5 bases at V and 0 bases at J, with 14 bases in the middle. The CDR3 is 15 residues long. Germline loops: CDR1 SGHTA, CDR2 FQGNSA. CDR3 amino acids: CASSRDRTSSYEQYF. The CDR3 DNA follows: TGTGCCAGCAGCCGGGACAGGACTAGCTCCTACGAGCAGTACTTC. The variable domain in full, completed from reference TRBV7-2 and TRBJ2-7, reads GAGVSQSPSNKVTEKGKDVELRCDPISGHTALYWYRQSLGQGLEFLIYFQGNSAPDKSGLPSDRFSAERTGGSVSTLTIQRTQQEDSAVYLCASSRDRTSSYEQYFGPGTRLTVT.

CDR3 loop: CASSPTQGYEQYF. The CDR3 bases are TGTGCCAGCTCACCTACTCAGGGCTACGAGCAGTACTTC. The V call is TRBV18, the J call TRBJ2-7, with D perhaps matching TRBD1 (5 bases). Germline CDR1 reads KGHSH; CDR2 reads LQKENI. The V and J ends lost 3 bases and 3 bases respectively, with 9 bases between them. The CDR3 totals 13 residues.

The V call is TRBV13, the J call TRBJ2-7; 7 bases fit TRBD1. The germline V gene has CDR1 PRHDT and CDR2 FYEKMQ (reference sequence). V trimming: 5 bases; J trimming: 3 bases; junction bases outside the gene matches: 7. CDR3 length: 14 residues. The DNA of the CDR3 is TGTGCCAGCAGCCCTCGACAGGGAAACTACGAGCAGTACTTC. This codes for CASSPRQGNYEQYF.

The V and J genes are TRBV15 and TRBJ1-2; D not resolved. The CDR3 length is 13 residues. V was clipped by 3 bases and J by 12 bases, with 17 bases between them. From germline, CDR1 is LNHNV and CDR2 YYDKDF (reference sequence). For the CDR3, the DNA is TGTGCCACCAGCAGCCCTGGCGGTTTTTGGAACACCTTC. Protein: CATSSPGGFWNTF.

The genes are TRBV14 and TRBJ1-2; 7 bases agree with TRBD1. The CDR3 consists of 17 residues. Germline-derived CDR1 and CDR2 are SGHDN and FVKESK. J was trimmed by 3 bases and V by 2 bases; bases with no gene match: 12. The CDR3 protein is CASSQRQGVFRHYGYTF. CDR3 bases: TGTGCCAGCAGCCAACGACAGGGAGTCTTCCGACACTATGGCTACACCTTC.

V usage is TRBV19 and J usage is TRBJ2-5; D may be TRBD2 (5 bases). V was shortened by 1 base and J by 5 bases, with 11 bases between the two germline ends. CDR1 and CDR2 (germline): LNHDA, SQIVND (reference sequence). The CDR3 consists of 14 residues. CDR3 nucleotide sequence: TGTGCCAGTAGTATAGCGGTCCGAGGGGAGACCCAGTACTTC. This codes for CASSIAVRGETQYF.

In nucleotides, the CDR3 is TGCGCCAGCAGGCAAGACCTAGGTCCAGATACGCAGTATTTT. Residues: CASRQDLGPDTQYF. The chain carries TRBV5-1 and TRBJ2-3; D is unresolved. Between the trimmed V and J ends, which lost 5 bases and 4 bases, there was a span of 14 bases. CDR1 is SGHRS, CDR2 YFSETQ, per germline. The CDR3 has 14 amino acids. The variable domain in full, with the rest retrieved from reference TRBV5-1 and TRBJ2-3, is KAGVTQTPRYLIKTRGQQVTLSCSPISGHRSVSWYQQTPGQGLQFLFEYFSETQRNKGNFPGRFSGRQFSNSRSEMNVSTLELGDSALYLCASRQDLGPDTQYFGPGTRLTVL.

The rearrangement links TRBV19 to TRBJ2-5; 9 positions agree with TRBD1. The CDR3 totals 16 residues. Trimming removed 5 bases from V and 5 bases from J; junction bases left unmatched: 12. Germline V gene lookup returns CDR1 LNHDA and CDR2 SQIVND (reference sequence). The CDR3 is CASSPVQGARRETQYF. CDR3 DNA sequence: TGTGCCAGTAGTCCGGTACAGGGGGCGCGTCGGGAGACCCAGTACTTC.